This T cell receptor (beta chain) derives from a study of metastatic and nonmetastatic thyroid tumors. Study context: Comparison of repertoires was carried out across blood and tumor or nodule tissue from malignant and benign thyroid patients.

TCRdb reassembled clones from the PCR reads with MiXCR. The sample has 6,800 or so clones; 34% are singletons. Thyroid surgery had not been preceded by any treatment in any patient. V was pared by 3 bases and J by 0 bases, with 13 bases between. The CDR3 covers 16 residues. The V gene's germline CDR1 is SGDLS and CDR2 YYNGEE. The source of this sequence is a female donor with papillary thyroid cancer or a benign thyroid nodule (not recorded which). Some clones in this sample may be carry-over from other donors' samples. The chain couples TRBV9 to TRBJ1-3; weak D call: TRBD1 (5 bases). The sequenced sample was adjacent normal tissue. CDR3 amino acids: CASSARDGFSGNTIYF. The CDR3 bases are TGTGCCAGCAGCGCCCGGGACGGCTTCTCTGGAAACACCATATATTTT.